Sequencing of this T cell receptor beta chain was carried out in a study of T cells after yellow fever vaccination. Study results and limitations: The booster saw the reappearance of most primary-vaccination clones (approximately 97% CD4, 88% CD8).

V lost 1 base and J lost 1, with 5 bases in between. The CDR3 has 12 amino acids. Germline V gives CDR1 DFQATT, CDR2 SNEGSKA (reference sequence). About this clonotype itself: Its target is unknown.

TCRdb reprocessed the 5' RACE reads via MiXCR and lists one record per CDR3 protein. Here the sample spans around 610,000 distinct CDR3 sequences, around an eighth being singletons. This chain links TRBV20-1 with TRBJ2-7; TRBD2 might be the D (5 bases). The receptor was isolated from a man aged 25-40 years who received the YFV17D yellow fever vaccine. Sequencing used PBMCs, obtained on the day of the yellow fever booster vaccination. CDR3 sequence reads: CSARGRSYEQYF. In DNA form, the CDR3 reads TGCAGTGCTAGAGGGAGGTCCTACGAGCAGTACTTC.